These 26 T cell receptor beta chains originate from one sample sequenced in a study of blood T cell repertoires in COVID-19. Generated by immunoSEQ multiplex PCR, the TCRdb table keeps only in-frame clones and is missing some. Of around 250,000 clones listed, around 93% are singletons. The specimen sequenced was PBMCs or T cells enriched from blood (not recorded which). These receptors all stem from a man aged 40-55 years who had been exposed to COVID-19.

The V and J genes are TRBV23-1 and TRBJ1-3, with 10 positions matching TRBD1. TRBV23-1 is filed as an ORF, its function uncertain. The CDR3 is 18 residues long. Trimming cost V 3 bases and J 2 bases; bases outside gene matches: 10. Here the CDR3 DNA reads TGCGCCAGCAGTCACTACGGGACAGGGGCTTCGACTGGAAACACCATATATTTT. This translates into CASSHYGTGASTGNTIYF.

V and J are TRBV4-3 and TRBJ2-2, with a weak D call TRBD2 (5 bases). The V gene lost 0 bases and the J gene lost 4 bases, with 12 bases spanning the gap. The CDR3 covers 16 residues. The V gene's germline CDR1 is LGHNA and CDR2 YSLEER. The CDR3 region is CASSQDGAGPTGELFF. The CDR3 DNA reads as TGCGCCAGCAGCCAAGATGGTGCGGGTCCCACCGGGGAGCTGTTTTTT.

The V gene is TRBV6-5, the J gene TRBJ2-7; 9 bases map to TRBD1. The CDR3 has 14 amino acids. Germline V gene sequence: CDR1 MNHEY, CDR2 SVGAGI. Trimming at V came to 7 bases and at J to 5 bases, leaving 9 bases not matched to a gene. CDR3 residues: CASTLRDRVHEQYF. The CDR3 nucleotides are TGTGCCAGCACCCTCCGGGACAGGGTCCACGAGCAGTACTTC.

The table lists this clone with a few counts. The V call is TRBV5-6, the J call TRBJ2-1; D remains ambiguous. Trimming stripped 6 bases from V and 5 bases from J, with 15 bases between. The germline CDR1 and CDR2 sequences are SGHDT and YYEEEE. The CDR3 is 14 amino acids. CDR3 nucleotides: TGTGCCAGCATGGCCACGATGAAAAACAATGAGCAGTTCTTC. Translating it yields CASMATMKNNEQFF.

The chain uses TRBV5-1 and TRBJ1-1, with D unclear. The germline CDR1 and CDR2 sequences are SGHRS and YFSETQ. This CDR3 has 12 amino acids. V lost 0 bases and J lost 7, with 7 bases in between. In DNA, the CDR3 is TGCGCCAGCAGCTTGGTTGGAGGTGAAGCTTTCTTT. Its translation is CASSLVGGEAFF.

The chain is built from TRBV12-3 or TRBV12-4 and TRBJ1-1; D remains ambiguous. V dropped 3 bases and J dropped 1 base, with 3 bases sitting between them. The CDR3 totals 12 residues. This CDR3 reads CASSFKNTEAFF. CDR3 bases: TGTGCCAGCAGTTTCAAGAACACTGAAGCTTTCTTT.

The rearrangement uses TRBV6-2 or TRBV6-3 and TRBJ1-1, with 9 bases that match TRBD1. Per germline, CDR1 MNHEY and CDR2 SVGEGT. Trimming at V came to 6 bases and at J to 4 bases, leaving 3 bases not matched to a gene. The CDR3 runs 13 residues. The CDR3 region has the DNA TGTGCCAGCAGCGGGACAGGGTTCACTGAAGCTTTCTTT. This gives the protein CASSGTGFTEAFF.

The chain has TRBV27 and TRBJ1-2; D is perhaps TRBD1 (6 bases). Germline V lookup: CDR1 MNHEY, CDR2 SMNVEV (reference sequence). The V end was cut by 2 bases, the J end by 6 bases, with 10 bases between. The CDR3 sequence is 13 residues long. CDR3 coding DNA: TGTGCCAGCAGTTTAGTCAGGGGTAATGGCTACACCTTC. Protein product: CASSLVRGNGYTF.

The chain joins TRBV11-2 to TRBJ2-1; 8 bases map to TRBD2. The CDR3 is 15 amino acids. Germline V gives CDR1 SGHAT, CDR2 FQNNGV. V trimming: 5 bases; J trimming: 4 bases; junction bases outside the gene matches: 7. The CDR3 nucleotides read TGTGCCAGCAGCACAACTAGCGGAATTTACAATGAGCAGTTCTTC. Its translation is CASSTTSGIYNEQFF. The whole variable domain, remainder taken from reference TRBV11-2 and TRBJ2-1, is EAGVAQSPRYKIIEKRQSVAFWCNPISGHATLYWYQQILGQGPKLLIQFQNNGVVDDSQLPKDRFSAERLKGVDSTLKIQPAKLEDSAVYLCASSTTSGIYNEQFFGPGTRLTVL.

For this clone: Distinct nucleotide sequences in the sample also encode this CDR3. The chain carries TRBV5-1 and TRBJ1-6; 9 bases are a match to TRBD1. This CDR3 comprises 15 residues. The junction had 5 bases not matched to a gene; V was cut back by 0 bases and J by 10 bases. Germline V gene sequence: CDR1 SGHRS, CDR2 YFSETQ. CDR3 residues: CASSLEGQGGSPLHF. CDR3 coding DNA: TGCGCCAGCAGCTTGGAGGGACAGGGTGGGTCACCCCTCCACTTT.

This chain uses TRBV29-1 with TRBJ2-3, with 8 bases matching TRBD1. The CDR3 runs to 16 residues. V was clipped by 6 bases and J by 3 bases; unmatched bases: 14. Germline loops: CDR1 SQVTM, CDR2 ANQGSEA. The CDR3 DNA sequence: TGCAGCGTGACAAGGGGCAGGGGGCTAAGGACAGATACGCAGTATTTT. As protein: CSVTRGRGLRTDTQYF.

The chain joins TRBV7-3 to TRBJ2-3; D perhaps matches TRBD2 (5 bases). This CDR3 is built from 16 residues. CDR1 and CDR2 from the germline V gene are SGHTA and FQGTGA. Deletions cut 2 bases from V and 0 bases from J, with 12 bases between. CDR3 nucleotide sequence: TGTGCCAGCAGCTTAGGGATAGCGCGAAGCACAGATACGCAGTATTTT. It encodes CASSLGIARSTDTQYF.

The genes are TRBV27 and TRBJ1-5; D call uncertain. Trimming pared 5 bases from V and 0 bases from J, leaving 14 bases between. Germline V gene lookup returns CDR1 MNHEY and CDR2 SMNVEV (reference sequence). This CDR3 region has 16 residues. The chain's CDR3 is CASSGWGGSSNQPQHF. CDR3 nucleotides: TGTGCCAGCAGTGGTTGGGGTGGGAGTAGCAATCAGCCCCAGCATTTT.

The CDR3 sequence is CASSLDAQGIYGYTF. The CDR3 coding sequence is TGTGCCAGCAGCCTTGACGCACAGGGGATCTATGGCTACACCTTC. V gene TRBV7-9 combines with J gene TRBJ1-2; 7 nucleotides align to TRBD1. The germline V gene encodes CDR1 SEHNR and CDR2 FQNEAQ (reference sequence). Losses at the gene ends were 5 bases for V and 4 bases for J; bases not matched to a gene: 10. The CDR3 has 15 residues.

The rearrangement links TRBV19 to TRBJ1-6; possible D gene TRBD1, 6 bases. The CDR3 totals 15 residues. Germline CDR1 and CDR2: LNHDA and SQIVND (reference sequence). Trimming cost V 11 bases and J 5 bases, with 19 bases left between them. For the CDR3, the DNA is TGTGCCTCCGGGGGGCGTGAAGGGGATAATTCACCCCTCCACTTT. Protein product: CASGGREGDNSPLHF.

This rearrangement joins TRBV6-6 to TRBJ2-1; 8 bases map to TRBD2. Germline V CDR1 and CDR2: MNHNY, SVGAGI (reference sequence). V was pared by 0 bases and J by 7 bases, with 2 bases of the junction left unmatched. The CDR3 sequence is 14 residues long. The CDR3 DNA follows: TGTGCCAGCAGTTACTCCTCGGGGGGGAATGAGCAGTTCTTC. It specifies CASSYSSGGNEQFF.

The V call is TRBV6-2 or TRBV6-3, the J call TRBJ2-7; D is possibly TRBD1 (6 bases). V was pared by 3 bases and J by 2 bases, with 14 bases between. This CDR3 contains 15 residues. Germline CDR1 MNHEY, CDR2 SVGEGT. CDR3 sequence (DNA): TGTGCCAGCAGTTATCACAGGGACGCCCCCTACGAGCAGTACTTC. Translating gives CASSYHRDAPYEQYF.

This CDR3 is CASSPGTYLYEQYF. The DNA of the CDR3 is TGTGCCAGCTCACCCGGGACATACCTCTACGAGCAGTACTTC. The chain joins TRBV18 to TRBJ2-7, with D tentatively TRBD1 (6 bases). Germline V CDR1 and CDR2: KGHSH, LQKENI. Trimming removed 3 bases at V and 3 bases at J, with 12 bases between. The CDR3 sequence is 14 residues long.

The chain employs TRBV10-3 and TRBJ2-3; D possibly corresponds to TRBD1 (5 bases). The V end lost 6 bases, the J end lost 0 bases, and 13 bases lay between the germline ends. Per germline, CDR1 ENHRY and CDR2 SYGVKD. This CDR3 spans 15 amino acids. The CDR3 reads CAISQTVTSTDTQYF. The CDR3 DNA is TGTGCCATCAGCCAGACAGTCACTAGCACAGATACGCAGTATTTT.

The chain combines TRBV10-3 with TRBJ2-2, with D tentatively TRBD2 (5 bases). The CDR3 extends over 17 amino acids. Trimming left V 4 bases short and J 4 bases short, with 19 bases between. Germline-derived CDR1 and CDR2 are ENHRY and SYGVKD. CDR3 in amino acids: CAISGKLGSEGTGELFF. In DNA, the CDR3 is TGTGCCATCAGTGGAAAATTAGGGAGTGAGGGCACCGGGGAGCTGTTTTTT.

This chain uses TRBV30 with TRBJ2-2; D gene unclear. The germline V gene has CDR1 GTSNPN and CDR2 SVGIG (reference sequence). This CDR3 contains 13 residues. V lost 0 bases, J lost 4 bases, and 6 bases lay in between. In nucleotides, the CDR3 is TGTGCCTGGAGTGTTTTTATCACCGGGGAGCTGTTTTTT. Protein: CAWSVFITGELFF.

CDR3: CACNSFQGNYGYTF. The CDR3 DNA sequence: TGTGCCTGCAATTCCTTTCAGGGAAACTATGGCTACACCTTC. The chain employs TRBV28 and TRBJ1-2, with D possibly TRBD1 on 5 matching bases. The CDR3 spans 14 residues. Trimming removed 11 bases at V and 2 bases at J, with 18 bases between. Germline values: CDR1 MDHEN, CDR2 SYDVKM.

The V call is TRBV3-1 (or the pseudogene TRBV3-2), the J call TRBJ2-7; 10 bases match TRBD1. V shed 3 bases and J 2 bases; nucleotides not matched to a gene: 10. Germline CDR1 reads LGHDT; CDR2 reads YNNKEL (reference sequence). The CDR3 covers 17 residues. The CDR3 spells CASSHSVLGQGPYEQYF. The DNA of the CDR3 is TGTGCCAGCAGCCATAGTGTGTTGGGACAGGGGCCCTACGAGCAGTACTTC.

The J gene is TRBJ2-3, the V gene TRBV30; 8 nucleotides align to TRBD1. The germline gives CDR1 GTSNPN, CDR2 SVGIG (reference sequence). CDR3 size: 15 residues. Trimming took 2 bases from V and 0 from J; bases not matched to a gene: 4. As DNA, the CDR3 is TGTGCCTGGAGTCCAGGGGGCACGAGCACAGATACGCAGTATTTT. Its translation is CAWSPGGTSTDTQYF.

This rearrangement joins TRBV5-6 to TRBJ2-3; TRBD2 is a possible D gene (6 bases). The length of the CDR3 is 16 residues. V lost 4 bases, J lost 4 bases, and 19 bases lay in between. The germline CDR1 and CDR2 sequences are SGHDT and YYEEEE. The chain's CDR3 is CASSGLAGFPPDTQYF. CDR3 in DNA: TGTGCCAGCAGCGGGCTCGCGGGATTTCCCCCAGATACGCAGTATTTT.

The CDR3 reads CASSLEGLAVNTGELFF. CDR3 nucleotide sequence: TGTGCCAGCAGCTTAGAGGGACTAGCGGTGAACACCGGGGAGCTGTTTTTT. The genes are TRBV11-3 and TRBJ2-2, with 11 bases aligning to TRBD2. The CDR3 length is 17 residues. Germline CDR1 is SGHNT and CDR2 is YENEEA. V was clipped by 0 bases and J by 1 base; unmatched bases: 1.